This T cell receptor (beta chain) was identified in a study of vaccination and CD4 T cells after COVID-19. As regards this clonotype: Its cognate antigen is unknown.

Treatment meaning: roughly 11-day PBMC culture with coronavirus spike peptide pools or control peptides (ViraFEST assay). Trimming at V came to 4 bases and at J to 4 bases, leaving 8 bases not matched to a gene. CDR1 is DFQATT, CDR2 SNEGSKA, per germline (reference sequence). CDR3 length: 14 amino acids. Sequenced with the Oncomine TCR Beta short-read assay was DNA taken from cultured CD4+ T cells. MiXCR was run by TCRdb on the PCR reads, yielding one entry per CDR3 protein. The sample includes 20,000 to 25,000 distinct CDR3 sequences, approximately 61% seen only once; the top ten take about 4%. The receptor comes from a human donor who had recovered from COVID-19. Sequencing was performed on CD4+ T cells from blood, cultured in vitro. This chain joins TRBV20-1 and TRBJ1-2; 8 bases match TRBD1. The CDR3 DNA reads TGCAGTGCTACTTTGACAGGGGACGGCTATGGCTACACCTTC. It specifies CSATLTGDGYGYTF.